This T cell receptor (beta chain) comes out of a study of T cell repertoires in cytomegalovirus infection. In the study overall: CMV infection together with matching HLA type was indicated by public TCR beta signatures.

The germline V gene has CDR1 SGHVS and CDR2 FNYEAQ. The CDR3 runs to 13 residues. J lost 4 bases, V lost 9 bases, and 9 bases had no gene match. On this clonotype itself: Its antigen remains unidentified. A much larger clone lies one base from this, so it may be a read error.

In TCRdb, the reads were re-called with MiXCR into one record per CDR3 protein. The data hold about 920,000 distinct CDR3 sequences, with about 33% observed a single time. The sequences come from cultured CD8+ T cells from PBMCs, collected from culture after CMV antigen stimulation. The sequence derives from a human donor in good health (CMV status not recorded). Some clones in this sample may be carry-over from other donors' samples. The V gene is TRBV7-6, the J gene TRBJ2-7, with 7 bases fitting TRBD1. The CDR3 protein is CARSPWDSYEQYV. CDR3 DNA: TGTGCCAGGAGCCCCTGGGACAGTTACGAGCAGTACGTC.